These 5 T cell receptor beta chains were sequenced from one sample in a study of cytomegalovirus exposure and HLA in healthy donors. Use of 60 Vbeta and 13 Jbeta primers characterized the PCR. Some clones are missing from TCRdb's copy, which holds only in-frame ones; the method was immunoSEQ multiplex PCR. This table holds approximately 170,000 clones. Sequenced input: PBMCs. Every receptor here comes from a woman aged 18-29 years in good health and CMV-seropositive.

The chain carries TRBV6-4 and TRBJ2-1, with 9 bases lining up with TRBD1. The CDR3 extends over 15 amino acids. The J segment lost 4 bases and the V segment lost 6 bases, leaving 7 bases of the junction unmatched. The germline CDR1 and CDR2 sequences are MRHNA and SNTAGT. CDR3 loop: CASSSRDRAYNEQFF. The CDR3 DNA follows: TGTGCCAGCAGCTCCCGGGACAGGGCTTACAATGAGCAGTTCTTC.

V and J are TRBV5-5 and TRBJ1-6; tentatively, D is TRBD1 (6 bases). The CDR3 runs to 15 residues. Trimming pared 3 bases from V and 9 bases from J, leaving 16 bases between. In germline, CDR1 is SGHKS, CDR2 YYEKEE (reference sequence). This CDR3 reads CASSSYRDGSSPLHF. As DNA, the CDR3 is TGTGCCAGCAGCTCCTACAGGGATGGGAGTTCACCCCTCCACTTT. The entire variable domain, with the rest obtained from reference TRBV5-5 and TRBJ1-6, is as follows: DAGVTQSPTHLIKTRGQQVTLRCSPISGHKSVSWYQQVLGQGPQFIFQYYEKEERGRGNFPDRFSARQFPNYSSELNVNALLLGDSALYLCASSSYRDGSSPLHFGNGTRLTVT.

The gene calls are TRBV18 and TRBJ1-2; 12 bases line up with TRBD1. CDR1 is KGHSH, CDR2 LQKENI, per germline. The CDR3 runs to 16 residues. Losses at the gene ends were 3 bases for V and 2 bases for J; bases not matched to a gene: 4. The CDR3 protein is CASSPDGTGGNYGYTF. The CDR3 DNA sequence: TGTGCCAGCTCACCTGACGGGACAGGGGGCAACTATGGCTACACCTTC.

V and J are TRBV11-2 and TRBJ2-7; 10 positions match TRBD1. CDR1 and CDR2 (germline): SGHAT, FQNNGV. The V and J ends lost 5 bases and 3 bases, in that order; junction bases with no gene match: 7. The CDR3 runs 15 residues. CDR3 nucleotides: TGTGCCAGCAGCCAAACCGGGACAGGGGACTACGAGCAGTACTTC. This sequence encodes CASSQTGTGDYEQYF.

The J gene is TRBJ2-2, the V gene TRBV5-6, with D tentatively TRBD2 (5 bases). The ends were cut back, 1 base at V and 4 bases at J, with 14 bases in the middle. Germline V gives CDR1 SGHDT, CDR2 YYEEEE. The CDR3 length is 16 residues. CDR3 coding DNA: TGTGCCAGCAGCTTGTTTATAGGAGGACTCACCGGGGAGCTGTTTTTT. Encoded protein: CASSLFIGGLTGELFF.